The T cell receptor beta chain under discussion was sequenced for a study of STAT5B mutations in CD4+ large granular lymphocyte leukemia. Study-level background: Among healthy controls, a particular HLA allele went with more CDR3 'QG' motifs. General observations from the study: Without HLA matching, higher CD4+ than CD8+ T-LGLL clonality could reflect small sample size. Approximately 25% of private leukemic clonotypes occurred rarely in other patients' non-leukemic repertoires. 8/27 top patient clones versus 2/35 control clones were TRBV06-family.

A remark on this clone: The antigen remains undetermined.

Trimming took 8 bases from V and 2 from J, leaving 16 bases between them. This CDR3 has 14 residues. Germline CDR1 reads MDHEN; CDR2 reads SYDVKM. The protocol was immunoSEQ multiplex PCR, while the TCRdb copy is restricted to in-frame clones and leaves out a portion. The sample contains around 30,000 clones, 70% to 75% of which appear only once. The clonotype was recovered from a human donor in good health. The specimen was CD4+ T cells from blood buffy coats. The chain is built from TRBV28 and TRBJ2-7; the D gene is possibly TRBD1 (7 bases). The CDR3: CASGTSGQPYEQYF. Written as DNA, the CDR3 is TGTGCCAGCGGGACTTCGGGACAGCCCTACGAGCAGTACTTC.